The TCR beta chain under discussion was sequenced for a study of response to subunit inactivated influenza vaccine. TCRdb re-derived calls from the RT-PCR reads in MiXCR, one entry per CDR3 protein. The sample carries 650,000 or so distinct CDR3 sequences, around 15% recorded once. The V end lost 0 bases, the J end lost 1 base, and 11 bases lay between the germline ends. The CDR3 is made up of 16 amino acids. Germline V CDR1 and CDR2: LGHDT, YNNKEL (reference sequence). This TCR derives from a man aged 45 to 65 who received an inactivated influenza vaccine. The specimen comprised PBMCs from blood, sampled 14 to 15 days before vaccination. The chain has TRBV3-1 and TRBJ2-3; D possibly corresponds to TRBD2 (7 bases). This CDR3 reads CASSQDWGGRTDTQYF. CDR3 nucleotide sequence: TGTGCCAGCAGCCAAGATTGGGGGGGCCGCACAGATACGCAGTATTTT.